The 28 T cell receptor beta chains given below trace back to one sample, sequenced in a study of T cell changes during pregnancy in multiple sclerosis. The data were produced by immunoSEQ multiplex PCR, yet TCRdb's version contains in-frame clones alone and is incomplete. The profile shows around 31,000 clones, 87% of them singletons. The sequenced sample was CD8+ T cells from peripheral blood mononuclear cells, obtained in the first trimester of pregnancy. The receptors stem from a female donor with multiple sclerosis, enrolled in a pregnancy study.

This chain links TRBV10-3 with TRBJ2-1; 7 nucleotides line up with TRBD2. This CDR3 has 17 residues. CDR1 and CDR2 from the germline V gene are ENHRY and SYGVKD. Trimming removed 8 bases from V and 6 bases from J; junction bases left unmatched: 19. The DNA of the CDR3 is TGTGCCATCTCTGAGGGTAATAGCGGGTACTCTATCAATGAGCAGTTCTTC. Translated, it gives CAISEGNSGYSINEQFF.

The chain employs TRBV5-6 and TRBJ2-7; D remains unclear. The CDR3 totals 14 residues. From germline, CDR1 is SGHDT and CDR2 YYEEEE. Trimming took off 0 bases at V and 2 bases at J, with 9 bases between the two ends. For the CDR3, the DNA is TGTGCCAGCAGCTTGGCCGGGTCGACCTACGAGCAGTACTTC. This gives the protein CASSLAGSTYEQYF.

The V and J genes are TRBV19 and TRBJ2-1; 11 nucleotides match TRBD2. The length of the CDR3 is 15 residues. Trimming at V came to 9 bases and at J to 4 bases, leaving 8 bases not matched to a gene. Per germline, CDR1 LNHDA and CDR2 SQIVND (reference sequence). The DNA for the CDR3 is TGTGCCAGCCGCGCGGGACTAGCGGTATACAATGAGCAGTTCTTC. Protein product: CASRAGLAVYNEQFF.

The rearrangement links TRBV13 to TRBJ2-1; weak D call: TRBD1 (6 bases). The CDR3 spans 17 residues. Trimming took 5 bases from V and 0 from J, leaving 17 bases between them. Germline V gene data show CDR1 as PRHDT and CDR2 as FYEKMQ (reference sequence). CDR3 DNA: TGTGCCAGCAGCGGACGGACAGATAGTTTCTCCTACAATGAGCAGTTCTTC. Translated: CASSGRTDSFSYNEQFF.

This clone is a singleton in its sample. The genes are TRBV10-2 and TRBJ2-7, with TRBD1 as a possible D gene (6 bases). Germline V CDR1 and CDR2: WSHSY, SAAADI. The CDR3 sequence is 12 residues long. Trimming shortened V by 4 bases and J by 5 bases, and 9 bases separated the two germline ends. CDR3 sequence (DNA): TGCGCCAGCAGTGTCAGGACAGACGAGCAGTACTTC. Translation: CASSVRTDEQYF.

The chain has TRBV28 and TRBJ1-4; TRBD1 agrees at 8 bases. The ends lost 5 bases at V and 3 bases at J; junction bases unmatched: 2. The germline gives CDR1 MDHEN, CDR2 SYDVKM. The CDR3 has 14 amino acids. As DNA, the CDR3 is TGTGCCAGCAGTCGACAGGGGTCTAATGAAAAACTGTTTTTT. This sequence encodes CASSRQGSNEKLFF.

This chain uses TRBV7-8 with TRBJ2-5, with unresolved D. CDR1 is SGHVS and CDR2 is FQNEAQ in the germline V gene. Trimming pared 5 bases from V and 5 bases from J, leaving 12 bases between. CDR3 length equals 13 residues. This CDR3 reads CASSQPPGETQYF. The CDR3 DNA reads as TGTGCCAGCAGCCAACCTCCCGGGGAGACCCAGTACTTC.

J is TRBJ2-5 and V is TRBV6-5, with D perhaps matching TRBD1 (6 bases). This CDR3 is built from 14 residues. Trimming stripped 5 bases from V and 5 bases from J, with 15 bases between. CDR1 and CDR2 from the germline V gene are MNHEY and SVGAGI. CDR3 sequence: CASSKPGTYETQYF. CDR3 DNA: TGTGCCAGCAGTAAGCCCGGGACATATGAGACCCAGTACTTC.

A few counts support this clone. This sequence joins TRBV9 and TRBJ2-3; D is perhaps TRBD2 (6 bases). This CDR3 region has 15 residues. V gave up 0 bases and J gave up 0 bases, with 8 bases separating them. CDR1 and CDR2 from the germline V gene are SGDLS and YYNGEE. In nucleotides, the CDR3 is TGTGCCAGCAGCGTAGTCGGGGGTAGCACAGATACGCAGTATTTT. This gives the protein CASSVVGGSTDTQYF.

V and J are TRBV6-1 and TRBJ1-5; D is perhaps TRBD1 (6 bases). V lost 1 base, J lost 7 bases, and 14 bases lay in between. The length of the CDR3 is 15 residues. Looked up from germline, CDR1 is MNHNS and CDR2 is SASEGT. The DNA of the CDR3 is TGTGCCAGCAGTGAAGAGACAGGTGACACACAGCCCCAGCATTTT. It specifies CASSEETGDTQPQHF.

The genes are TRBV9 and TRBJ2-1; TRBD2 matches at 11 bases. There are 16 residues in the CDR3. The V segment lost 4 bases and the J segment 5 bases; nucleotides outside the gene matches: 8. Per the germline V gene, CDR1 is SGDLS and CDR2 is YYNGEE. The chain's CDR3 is CASSSRLAGIHNEQFF. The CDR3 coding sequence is TGTGCCAGCAGCTCCCGACTAGCGGGAATTCACAATGAGCAGTTCTTC.

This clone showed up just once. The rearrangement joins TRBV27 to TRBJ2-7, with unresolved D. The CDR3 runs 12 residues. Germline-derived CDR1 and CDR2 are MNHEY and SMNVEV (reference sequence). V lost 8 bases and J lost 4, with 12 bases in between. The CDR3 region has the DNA TGTGCCAGCTCTAATTTCGGGTACGAGCAGTACTTC. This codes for CASSNFGYEQYF.

Here the CDR3 reads CASSHQRGAYEQYF. DNA of the CDR3: TGTGCCAGCAGCCATCAGCGGGGGGCCTACGAGCAGTACTTC. The J gene is TRBJ2-7, the V gene TRBV27; TRBD2 matches at 9 bases. The CDR3 extends over 14 amino acids. Germline V CDR1 and CDR2: MNHEY, SMNVEV (reference sequence). V gave up 6 bases and J gave up 2 bases; unmatched junction bases: 5.

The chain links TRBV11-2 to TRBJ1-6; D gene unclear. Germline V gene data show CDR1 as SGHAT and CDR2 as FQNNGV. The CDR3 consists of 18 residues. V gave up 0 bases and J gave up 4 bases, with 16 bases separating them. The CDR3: CASSLDQVQRIYNSPLHF. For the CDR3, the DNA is TGTGCCAGCAGCTTAGATCAGGTGCAGCGGATTTATAATTCACCCCTCCACTTT.

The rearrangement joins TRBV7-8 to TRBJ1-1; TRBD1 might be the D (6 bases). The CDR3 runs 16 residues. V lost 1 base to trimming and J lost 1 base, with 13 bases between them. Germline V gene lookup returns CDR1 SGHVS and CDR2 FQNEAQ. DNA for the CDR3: TGTGCCAGCAGCTTAGTGGGGGCACCCACGAACACTGAAGCTTTCTTT. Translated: CASSLVGAPTNTEAFF.

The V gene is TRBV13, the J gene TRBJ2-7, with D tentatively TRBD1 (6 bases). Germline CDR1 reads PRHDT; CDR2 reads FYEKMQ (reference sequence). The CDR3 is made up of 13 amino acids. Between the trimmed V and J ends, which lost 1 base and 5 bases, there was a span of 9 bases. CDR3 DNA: TGTGCCAGCAGCTTAGACAGGGCCGACGAGCAGTACTTC. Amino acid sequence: CASSLDRADEQYF.

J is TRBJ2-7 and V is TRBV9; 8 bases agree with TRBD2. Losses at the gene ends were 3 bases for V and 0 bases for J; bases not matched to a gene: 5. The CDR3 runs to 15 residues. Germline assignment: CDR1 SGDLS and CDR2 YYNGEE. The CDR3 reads CASSASSGLSYEQYF. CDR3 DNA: TGTGCCAGCAGCGCGTCTAGCGGGCTCTCCTACGAGCAGTACTTC.

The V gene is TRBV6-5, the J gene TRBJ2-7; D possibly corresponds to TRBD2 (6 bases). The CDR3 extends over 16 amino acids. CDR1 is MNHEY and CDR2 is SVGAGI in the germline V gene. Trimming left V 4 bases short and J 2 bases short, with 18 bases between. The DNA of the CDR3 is TGTGCCAGCAGTTCCGTTAGGGCTAGCGTAACCTACGAGCAGTACTTC. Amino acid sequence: CASSSVRASVTYEQYF.

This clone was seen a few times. The CDR3 nucleotides are TGTGCCAGCAGCTTAGGCGCAGGGATGGGAGAGACCCAGTACTTC. Protein sequence: CASSLGAGMGETQYF. The gene calls are TRBV7-8 and TRBJ2-5, with D possibly being TRBD1 (5 bases). The CDR3 runs to 15 residues. The V gene lost 1 base and the J gene lost 4 bases, with 13 bases spanning the gap. Germline V gene sequence: CDR1 SGHVS, CDR2 FQNEAQ.

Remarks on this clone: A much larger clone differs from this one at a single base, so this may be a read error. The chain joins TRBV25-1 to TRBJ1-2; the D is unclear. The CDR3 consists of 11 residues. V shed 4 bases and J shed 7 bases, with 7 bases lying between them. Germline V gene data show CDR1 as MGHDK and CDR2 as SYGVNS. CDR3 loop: CASSGYGGYTF. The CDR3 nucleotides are TGTGCCAGCAGTGGATACGGTGGCTACACCTTC.

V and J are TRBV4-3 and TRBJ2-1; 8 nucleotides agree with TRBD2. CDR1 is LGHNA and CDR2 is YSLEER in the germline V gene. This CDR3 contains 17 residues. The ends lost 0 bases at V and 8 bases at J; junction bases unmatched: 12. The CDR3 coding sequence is TGCGCCAGCAGCCAAGAGGACCCCGGACTAGCTATGGATGAGCAGTTCTTC. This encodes CASSQEDPGLAMDEQFF.

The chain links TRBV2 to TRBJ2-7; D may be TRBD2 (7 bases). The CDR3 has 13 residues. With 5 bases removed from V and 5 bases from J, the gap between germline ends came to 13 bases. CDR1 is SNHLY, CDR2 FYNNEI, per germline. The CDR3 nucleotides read TGTGCCAGCAGTTCAGGCGGGGGCGACGAGCAGTACTTC. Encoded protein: CASSSGGGDEQYF.

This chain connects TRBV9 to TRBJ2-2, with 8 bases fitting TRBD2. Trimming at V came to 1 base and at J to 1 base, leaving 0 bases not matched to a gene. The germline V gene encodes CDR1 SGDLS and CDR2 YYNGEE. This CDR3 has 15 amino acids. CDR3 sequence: CASSVSGGNTGELFF. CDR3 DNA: TGTGCCAGCAGCGTAAGCGGGGGGAACACCGGGGAGCTGTTTTTT.

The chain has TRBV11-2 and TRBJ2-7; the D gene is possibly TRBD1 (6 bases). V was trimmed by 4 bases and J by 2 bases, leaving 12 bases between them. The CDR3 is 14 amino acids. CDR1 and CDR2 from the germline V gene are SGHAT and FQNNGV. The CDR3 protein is CASSSPRQAYEQYF. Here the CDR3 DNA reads TGTGCCAGCAGCTCTCCGCGACAGGCCTACGAGCAGTACTTC.

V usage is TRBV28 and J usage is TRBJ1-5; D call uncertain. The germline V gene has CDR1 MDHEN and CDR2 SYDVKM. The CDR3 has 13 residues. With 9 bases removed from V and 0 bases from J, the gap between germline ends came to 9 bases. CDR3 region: CASLGSSNQPQHF. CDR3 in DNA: TGTGCCAGTCTGGGGAGTAGCAATCAGCCCCAGCATTTT.

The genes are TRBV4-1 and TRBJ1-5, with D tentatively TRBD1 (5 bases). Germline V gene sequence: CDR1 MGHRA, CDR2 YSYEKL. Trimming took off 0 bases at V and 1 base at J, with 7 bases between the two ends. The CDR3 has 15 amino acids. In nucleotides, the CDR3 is TGCGCCAGCAGCCAAGAAAGGGGAAGCAATCAGCCCCAGCATTTT. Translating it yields CASSQERGSNQPQHF.

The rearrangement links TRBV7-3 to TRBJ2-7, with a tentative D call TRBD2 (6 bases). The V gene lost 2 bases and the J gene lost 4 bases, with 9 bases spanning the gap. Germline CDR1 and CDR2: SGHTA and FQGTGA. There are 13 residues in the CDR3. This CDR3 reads CASSLHSGYEQYF. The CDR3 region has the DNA TGTGCCAGCAGCTTACATAGCGGATACGAGCAGTACTTC.

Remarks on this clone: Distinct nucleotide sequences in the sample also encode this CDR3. CDR3 bases: TGTGCCAGCAGTGACTCGGGGGGGGCAACAGATACGCAGTATTTT. Amino acids: CASSDSGGATDTQYF. This chain connects TRBV6-4 to TRBJ2-3; D possibly corresponds to TRBD2 (7 bases). The V gene lost 0 bases and the J gene lost 3 bases, with 10 bases spanning the gap. Germline assignment: CDR1 MRHNA and CDR2 SNTAGT. This CDR3 has 15 residues.